Below, 17 T cell receptor beta chains from the same sample are listed, as sequenced in a study of PD-1 blockade in mismatch repair-deficient tumors. Only in-frame clones appear in the TCRdb table, and some are missing; sequencing was by immunoSEQ multiplex PCR. Of roughly 38,000 clones in the sample, roughly 88% were seen once. Sequences were derived from PBMCs, sampled about 38 weeks after starting pembrolizumab. All receptors derive from an adult with mismatch repair-deficient cancer.

The chain uses TRBV5-1 and TRBJ1-3; 9 bases align to TRBD1. The CDR3 is 17 amino acids. Trimming took 3 bases from V and 6 from J; bases not matched to a gene: 13. Germline CDR1 is SGHRS and CDR2 is YFSETQ. The DNA for the CDR3 is TGCGCCAGCAGCTGGAGACCCGGACAGGGGTTAGAAAACACCATATATTTT. It is translated as CASSWRPGQGLENTIYF. Variable domain in full (rest from reference TRBV5-1 and TRBJ1-3): KAGVTQTPRYLIKTRGQQVTLSCSPISGHRSVSWYQQTPGQGLQFLFEYFSETQRNKGNFPGRFSGRQFSNSRSEMNVSTLELGDSALYLCASSWRPGQGLENTIYFGEGSWLTVV.

The gene calls are TRBV7-3 and TRBJ2-6; 8 bases match TRBD2. CDR1 is SGHTA and CDR2 is FQGTGA in the germline V gene. The J segment lost 0 bases and the V segment lost 5 bases, leaving 3 bases of the junction unmatched. The CDR3 consists of 16 residues. Here the CDR3 reads CASSVAGGSGANVLTF. CDR3 sequence (DNA): TGTGCCAGCAGCGTCGCGGGGGGCTCTGGGGCCAACGTCCTGACTTTC.

The chain carries TRBV27 and TRBJ2-5, with 8 bases aligning to TRBD2. Germline trimming cut 5 bases from V and 2 bases from J; bases unmatched to any gene: 7. The CDR3 has 15 amino acids. Germline lookup yields CDR1 MNHEY and CDR2 SMNVEV (reference sequence). CDR3 in amino acids: CASSPSAGEQETQYF. In nucleotides, the CDR3 is TGTGCCAGCAGTCCATCAGCGGGAGAGCAAGAGACCCAGTACTTC.

The CDR3 loop reads CASSYWGGEAEAFF. The CDR3 DNA sequence: TGTGCCAGCAGTTACTGGGGGGGAGAAGCTGAAGCTTTCTTT. The rearrangement links TRBV6-5 to TRBJ1-1; D may be TRBD1 (5 bases). CDR3 length: 14 amino acids. Per the germline V gene, CDR1 is MNHEY and CDR2 is SVGAGI. Trimming removed 1 base at V and 6 bases at J, with 12 bases between.

The V and J genes are TRBV5-6 and TRBJ2-3; tentatively, D is TRBD2 (5 bases). Germline assignment: CDR1 SGHDT and CDR2 YYEEEE. Trimming pared 1 base from V and 2 bases from J, leaving 11 bases between. This CDR3 is 15 amino acids long. In DNA, the CDR3 is TGTGCCAGCAGCTTGAGGAGGACTTCCACAGATACGCAGTATTTT. Its translation: CASSLRRTSTDTQYF.

This clone was detected only a few times. The chain has TRBV18 and TRBJ2-7, with D tentatively TRBD2 (5 bases). This CDR3 comprises 14 residues. Germline CDR1 KGHSH, CDR2 LQKENI. V was shortened by 0 bases and J by 3 bases, with 9 bases between the two germline ends. CDR3 in amino acids: CASSPPRTRYEQYF. The CDR3 nucleotides are TGTGCCAGCTCACCACCGAGGACTCGCTACGAGCAGTACTTC.

This chain uses TRBV5-6 with TRBJ2-7; D is possibly TRBD1 (5 bases). There are 16 residues in the CDR3. CDR1 is SGHDT and CDR2 is YYEEEE in the germline V gene. The V and J ends lost 0 bases and 6 bases respectively, with 19 bases between them. This CDR3 reads CASSLEEVGVLGEQYF. The CDR3 coding sequence is TGTGCCAGCAGCTTGGAAGAAGTAGGGGTTCTAGGCGAGCAGTACTTC.

This sequence joins TRBV11-3 and TRBJ1-2; TRBD1 might be the D (6 bases). Germline V gene sequence: CDR1 SGHNT, CDR2 YENEEA. CDR3 length: 14 amino acids. The V gene lost 5 bases and the J gene lost 8 bases, with 18 bases spanning the gap. Here the CDR3 reads CASSPPNRVGGYTF. The CDR3 DNA sequence: TGTGCCAGCAGCCCACCGAACAGGGTTGGAGGCTACACCTTC.

The J gene is TRBJ2-3, the V gene TRBV18; 9 bases match TRBD1. This CDR3 comprises 15 residues. J was trimmed by 3 bases and V by 6 bases; bases with no gene match: 7. Germline V gene lookup returns CDR1 KGHSH and CDR2 LQKENI. In nucleotides, the CDR3 is TGTGCCAGCTCTGTGGACAGGGGTTCGACAGATACGCAGTATTTT. Translating gives CASSVDRGSTDTQYF.

This rearrangement joins TRBV19 to TRBJ1-5; D is unresolved. V lost 4 bases and J 0 bases, leaving 13 bases between the germline ends. The germline gives CDR1 LNHDA, CDR2 SQIVND (reference sequence). This CDR3 is 16 amino acids long. The CDR3, as DNA: TGTGCCAGTAGTAGTCAGGCAGGCTATAGCAATCAGCCCCAGCATTTT. This gives the protein CASSSQAGYSNQPQHF.

CDR3 residues: CASSFASLSSDNEQFF. CDR3 sequence (DNA): TGTGCCAGCAGCTTTGCCTCCCTAAGCAGCGACAATGAGCAGTTCTTC. The V call is TRBV7-9, the J call TRBJ2-1; D call uncertain. Trimming pared 3 bases from V and 5 bases from J, leaving 17 bases between. Per germline, CDR1 SEHNR and CDR2 FQNEAQ (reference sequence). This CDR3 has 16 residues.

CDR3 protein: CASSYWGVGGTDTQYF. In DNA form, the CDR3 reads TGTGCCAGCAGTTACTGGGGGGTAGGAGGCACAGATACGCAGTATTTT. V usage is TRBV6-5 and J usage is TRBJ2-3; a weak D match, TRBD2 (6 bases). The CDR3 has 16 residues. Germline CDR1 is MNHEY and CDR2 is SVGAGI. V lost 1 base, J lost 1 base, and 12 bases lay in between.

As for this clone: The same CDR3 can be traced to other DNA sequences in this sample. The chain couples TRBV4-1 to TRBJ2-7; tentative D call: TRBD2 (6 bases). Germline assignment: CDR1 MGHRA and CDR2 YSYEKL. CDR3 length: 15 residues. V shed 4 bases and J shed 0 bases, with 13 bases lying between them. CDR3 sequence reads: CASSPSSAPSYEQYF. The CDR3 DNA is TGCGCCAGCAGCCCATCTAGCGCCCCCTCCTACGAGCAGTACTTC.

The rearrangement joins TRBV28 to TRBJ1-2, with D possibly TRBD1 on 5 matching bases. CDR3 size: 13 residues. V was trimmed by 3 bases and J by 8 bases, leaving 13 bases between them. Germline values: CDR1 MDHEN, CDR2 SYDVKM. CDR3 residues: CASSFSGVEGYTF. The CDR3 DNA reads TGTGCCAGCAGTTTCTCGGGGGTGGAGGGCTACACCTTC.

CDR3 in DNA: TGTGCCAGCAGCTCAAAGAACACCGGGGAGCTGTTTTTT. Protein: CASSSKNTGELFF. The J gene is TRBJ2-2, the V gene TRBV7-3; D not certain. Per the germline V gene, CDR1 is SGHTA and CDR2 is FQGTGA. V dropped 4 bases and J dropped 1 base, with 4 bases sitting between them. CDR3 length: 13 residues.

The chain uses TRBV10-3 and TRBJ1-2; 7 nucleotides agree with TRBD1. The CDR3 consists of 13 residues. Germline CDR1 reads ENHRY; CDR2 reads SYGVKD. The ends lost 9 bases at V and 3 bases at J; junction bases unmatched: 7. CDR3: CAISPGGDYGYTF. The CDR3 bases are TGTGCCATATCTCCAGGGGGAGACTATGGCTACACCTTC.

The genes are TRBV11-3 and TRBJ2-1; maybe TRBD1 (6 bases). Germline V gene lookup returns CDR1 SGHNT and CDR2 YENEEA. V was pared by 5 bases and J by 0 bases, with 8 bases between. The CDR3 sequence is 14 residues long. The CDR3 sequence is CASSAGVSYNEQFF. Here the CDR3 DNA reads TGTGCCAGCAGCGCAGGGGTCTCCTACAATGAGCAGTTCTTC.